Listed here are 5 T cell receptor beta chains from one sample, sequenced in a study of neurological immune-mediated disorders. TCRdb reprocessed the 5' RACE reads via MiXCR and lists one record per CDR3 protein. The sample comprises approximately 30,000 distinct CDR3 sequences, approximately 6.6% of which are singletons, and more than 8.5% rests with the top ten. The sample taken for sequencing was PBMCs. The receptor set was obtained from a woman aged 45-59 years in good health.

This clonotype was seen ten or more times. The chain is built from TRBV29-1 and TRBJ1-2, with D unclear. CDR1 SQVTM and CDR2 ANQGSEA come from the germline V gene. Trimming pared 3 bases from V and 12 bases from J, leaving 11 bases between. The CDR3 length is 10 residues. As DNA, the CDR3 is TGCAGCGTTGATCCCCCCTGGAACACCTTC. Translation: CSVDPPWNTF.

This clonotype came up many times. The genes are TRBV20-1 and TRBJ1-4; D possibly corresponds to TRBD1 (6 bases). V shed 7 bases and J shed 7 bases, with 16 bases lying between them. Germline assignment: CDR1 DFQATT and CDR2 SNEGSKA (reference sequence). The CDR3 has 13 residues. CDR3 loop: CSGAGDAVEKLFF. The DNA of the CDR3 is TGCAGTGGCGCAGGGGACGCCGTTGAAAAACTGTTTTTT.

This clonotype was counted at least ten times. V usage is TRBV7-2 and J usage is TRBJ1-4, with a weak D call TRBD1 (6 bases). Germline loops: CDR1 SGHTA, CDR2 FQGNSA. Deletions cut 2 bases from V and 8 bases from J, with 12 bases between. The CDR3 contains 14 residues. CDR3 loop: CASSLRGGPEKLFF. The CDR3 bases are TGTGCCAGCAGCTTACGGGGGGGGCCCGAAAAACTGTTTTTT. Using reference TRBV7-2 and TRBJ1-4 for the parts outside the CDR3, the full variable domain is GAGVSQSPSNKVTEKGKDVELRCDPISGHTALYWYRQSLGQGLEFLIYFQGNSAPDKSGLPSDRFSAERTGGSVSTLTIQRTQQEDSAVYLCASSLRGGPEKLFFGSGTQLSVL.

This clonotype came up many times. V and J are TRBV7-2 and TRBJ1-5; unclear D gene. Per germline, CDR1 SGHTA and CDR2 FQGNSA. CDR3 length equals 15 residues. Trimming removed 1 base from V and 5 bases from J, with 12 bases in between. The CDR3 region has the DNA TGTGCCAGCAGCTTAGTGGCAGGAGACCATCAGCCCCAGCATTTT. Translated: CASSLVAGDHQPQHF.

This clonotype was picked up many times. The rearrangement links TRBV29-1 to TRBJ2-2, with D tentatively TRBD1 (6 bases). V dropped 8 bases and J dropped 0 bases, with 31 bases sitting between them. The CDR3 consists of 20 residues. Germline loops: CDR1 SQVTM, CDR2 ANQGSEA. CDR3 protein: CSSWKYWVGQPHANTGELFF. The DNA for the CDR3 is TGCAGCTCTTGGAAATATTGGGTTGGACAGCCTCACGCGAACACCGGGGAGCTGTTTTTT.